The text below deals with one T cell receptor beta chain. This sample was included in a study of blood T cells in healthy people across ages. Germline values: CDR1 KGHDR, CDR2 SFDVKD. This CDR3 has 16 amino acids. Germline trimming cut 2 bases from V and 8 bases from J; bases unmatched to any gene: 11. A second PCR of about 7 to 12 cycles used a sample-barcoded 5' primer and a J-beta primer mix. With 12 random nucleotides, a template-switch adaptor tagged each individual cDNA molecule. A single record per CDR3 protein comes from TCRdb applying MiXCR to the 5' RACE reads. The sample contains about 1.5 million distinct CDR3 sequences, 35% to 45% of which appear only once.

The TCR originated in a woman younger than 30 in good health. The sample taken for sequencing was blood. The V gene is TRBV24-1, the J gene TRBJ1-2; 9 bases line up with TRBD1. This CDR3 is CATSDSRDRDPPGYTF. The DNA for the CDR3 is TGTGCCACCAGTGATTCCCGGGACAGGGATCCACCAGGCTACACCTTC.